This TCR beta chain was sequenced in a study of CD8+ T cells in alopecia areata (dated by TCRdb to about 2018). At the level of the whole study: The treated patients, all with moderate-to-severe alopecia areata, were enrolled in an open-label pilot trial of oral tofacitinib given at 5 to 10 mg twice daily. Tofacitinib was given for 6 to 18 months, followed by 6 months of follow-up off drug to assess delayed response and recurrence. High-throughput TCRbeta sequencing was used to examine T cell clonal expansion in alopecia areata in both the C3H/HeJ mouse model and human patients. Human TCRbeta sequencing covered scalp tissue and sorted CD4+ and CD8+ peripheral blood T cells from patchy and totalis/universalis alopecia areata patients and healthy controls. Biopsies were taken from tofacitinib-treated patients at baseline and again at 4 and 24 weeks into treatment, and several of those patients also had a later scalp biopsy. Scalp clonality was compared among normal scalp (n=4), patchy alopecia areata scalp (n=8), and alopecia totalis/universalis scalp (n=8). RNA was obtained with the PAXgene miRNA kit for fixed scalp, the miRNeasy kit for PBMCs, and the RNeasy kit for mouse skin. TCRbeta CDR3 regions were amplified by immunoSEQ multiplex PCR with 35 Vbeta forward and 13 Jbeta reverse primers. Study-level results and caveats: TCR sequences shared between patients were less clear than in mice, possibly partly because of HLA diversity in the patient population. Unlike mouse skin, where gammadelta T cells dominate, normal human skin contains resident alphabeta T cells that get sequenced too, which complicates analysis of the scalp TCR repertoire. Compared with normal scalp, lesional scalp had higher clonality and more expanded CD8+ clones, particularly in alopecia totalis/universalis, a pattern that suggests antigenic drive.

The time point label on this specimen signifies: baseline before oral tofacitinib. Lesional scalp punch biopsies and peripheral blood were collected from alopecia areata patients. After PBMCs were isolated by density centrifugation and stained for CD3, CD4 and CD8, a FACSAria was used to sort CD4+ and CD8+ T cells. The germline V end is reduced by 1 base and the J end by 8 bases; junction bases left unmatched: 10. The cysteine opens and the phenylalanine closes a CDR3 of 16 amino acids. This entry keeps only the CDR3 DNA: 48 bases, framed from base 1. The germline V gene sets CDR1 to MGHRA and CDR2 to YSYEKL. Receptor amplification or capture employed the immunoSEQ multiplex PCR assay. To provide template for TCR sequencing, every sample had RNA extracted and reverse transcribed into cDNA. SuperScript III was used for first-strand cDNA synthesis, primed with a 2:1 mix of oligo-dT and random hexamers. A synthetic immune receptor repertoire was used to measure amplification bias, and any remaining bias was corrected computationally. The authors' analysis ran thus. Raw reads were preprocessed to remove errors, and CDR3 was defined according to IMGT conventions as the region from the conserved cysteine to phenylalanine. Clonality was computed by normalizing Shannon entropy by log2 of the number of productive unique TCRs and subtracting the result from 1. CD4 or CD8 identity of scalp clones was inferred by cross-referencing scalp TCRbeta sequences with sorted blood CD4 and CD8 repertoires. Held by TCRdb, this immuneACCESS table contains in-frame sequences only and omits some clones. Under half of the omission traces to an unresolved V gene where checked; the cause of the rest is unknown. V and J calls plus clone size are reproduced from that table; the DNA served to infer D and trimming. This sample gives almost 250,000 clones in total; roughly two thirds of them show up just once. Jointly, the top ten make up around 1.2% of the sample.

Points on this clone: It has no known antigen specificity. It has no much larger one-base neighbor in the sample; base qualities were not kept.

The source of this sequence is a human donor with alopecia areata. The chain links TRBV4-1 with TRBJ2-1; TRBD2 matches 8 bases in the middle. The starting material was CD4+ T cells sorted from blood, obtained at week 0. The DNA reads TGCGCCAGCAGCCAAGTTCCGGGGGGGGCTACCCATGAGCAGTTCTTC. Its protein product is CASSQVPGGATHEQFF.